The entry below describes one T cell receptor beta chain. Antigen unknown. The germline V gene encodes CDR1 MGHRA and CDR2 YSYEKL. This CDR3 has 17 amino acids. The V and J ends lost 0 bases and 3 bases respectively, with 17 bases between them. TCRdb's table, derived via immunoSEQ multiplex PCR, lists solely in-frame clones and lacks some. The sample comprises 2.3 million or so clones, 85% to 95% of which are singletons, and about 0.41% rests with the top ten. This sample stems from a study of shared clonotypes between healthy human individuals. Whole-study findings and limits: In contrast to clonotypes shared by all four donors, non-shared clonotypes had lower generation probabilities.

This TCR was recovered from a young man in good health. Some clones in this sample may be carry-over from other donors' samples. What was sequenced was naive CD4+ T cells from PBMCs. Subset described: CD45RA+ positively selected. The rearrangement joins TRBV4-1 to TRBJ1-2; D may be TRBD1 (6 bases). This CDR3 is CASSQDQVQGLDYGYTF. DNA for the CDR3: TGCGCCAGCAGCCAAGATCAGGTCCAGGGGCTCGACTATGGCTACACCTTC.